The 26 T cell receptor beta chains given below trace back to one sample, sequenced in a study of blood T cell repertoires in COVID-19. Using immunoSEQ multiplex PCR, the repertoire was profiled, and TCRdb retains in-frame clones only, with some absent. The sample lists about 160,000 clones; roughly 85% were seen once. Sequenced: peripheral blood. These receptors all stem from a human donor with acute or convalescent COVID-19. The donor label of this sample is uncertain.

The CDR3 reads CASSELATQGQPQHF. DNA for the CDR3: TGTGCCAGCAGTGAATTGGCAACCCAGGGTCAGCCCCAGCATTTT. The chain recombines TRBV2 with TRBJ1-5; D may be TRBD1 (5 bases). This CDR3 is 15 amino acids long. CDR1 and CDR2 (germline): SNHLY, FYNNEI. The ends were cut back, 2 bases at V and 6 bases at J, with 14 bases in the middle.

The V gene is TRBV9, the J gene TRBJ2-1; tentative D call: TRBD1 (6 bases). CDR3 length: 16 amino acids. Germline assignment: CDR1 SGDLS and CDR2 YYNGEE. V lost 0 bases, J lost 2 bases, and 12 bases lay in between. DNA of the CDR3: TGTGCCAGCAGCGTAGTAGGGGGTGCTACCTACAATGAGCAGTTCTTC. Translated, it gives CASSVVGGATYNEQFF. Full variable domain (outside the CDR3, taken from reference TRBV9 and TRBJ2-1): DSGVTQTPKHLITATGQRVTLRCSPRSGDLSVYWYQQSLDQGLQFLIQYYNGEERAKGNILERFSAQQFPDLHSELNLSSLELGDSALYFCASSVVGGATYNEQFFGPGTRLTVL.

Only one count was recorded for this clone. This chain connects TRBV7-9 to TRBJ1-5, with D possibly being TRBD1 (5 bases). Per the germline V gene, CDR1 is SEHNR and CDR2 is FQNEAQ (reference sequence). Trimming removed 5 bases from V and 0 bases from J, with 11 bases in between. The CDR3 has 15 residues. The CDR3 reads CASSQGPLSNQPQHF. In DNA, the CDR3 is TGTGCCAGCAGCCAGGGTCCGCTTAGCAATCAGCCCCAGCATTTT.

In its sample, this clone was seen once. DNA of the CDR3: TGCAGCGTTGAAGGCTACGGGGGGCAGGGGGCCCGAAAACTCTATGGCTACACCTTC. Encoded protein: CSVEGYGGQGARKLYGYTF. The chain has TRBV29-1 and TRBJ1-2, with 8 bases identical to TRBD1. This CDR3 contains 19 residues. V was clipped by 1 base and J by 4 bases; unmatched bases: 20. Germline-derived CDR1 and CDR2 are SQVTM and ANQGSEA.

The chain combines TRBV9 with TRBJ2-1, with 12 bases identical to TRBD2. The CDR3 has 14 amino acids. The germline V gene has CDR1 SGDLS and CDR2 YYNGEE. V lost 2 bases to trimming and J lost 10 bases; unmatched junction nucleotides: 4. CDR3 in amino acids: CASSVTSGGSEQFF. In nucleotides, the CDR3 is TGTGCCAGCAGCGTGACTAGCGGGGGAAGCGAGCAGTTCTTC.

The chain couples TRBV18 to TRBJ1-6; 10 bases line up with TRBD1. The CDR3 extends over 17 amino acids. The V gene's germline CDR1 is KGHSH and CDR2 LQKENI. The V gene end was trimmed by 3 bases and the J gene end by 7 bases; junction bases not matched to a gene: 9. The CDR3 bases are TGTGCCAGCTCACCGGTTCCTGTGGACAGGGGGAATTCACCCCTCCACTTT. This gives the protein CASSPVPVDRGNSPLHF. Looking up the rest from reference TRBV18 and TRBJ1-6 gives the full variable domain: NAGVMQNPRHLVRRRGQEARLRCSPMKGHSHVYWYRQLPEEGLKFMVYLQKENIIDESGMPKERFSAEFPKEGPSILRIQQVVRGDSAAYFCASSPVPVDRGNSPLHFGNGTRLTVT.

The V call is TRBV5-1, the J call TRBJ2-7; D may be TRBD1 (5 bases). In germline, CDR1 is SGHRS, CDR2 YFSETQ. The CDR3 totals 15 residues. Trimming removed 0 bases at V and 2 bases at J, with 12 bases between. The CDR3 DNA sequence: TGCGCCAGCAGCTTGGGTAGGGGTGAAGCCTACGAGCAGTACTTC. It translates to CASSLGRGEAYEQYF.

This chain joins TRBV3-1 (or the pseudogene TRBV3-2) and TRBJ2-5, with a tentative D call TRBD2 (7 bases). Germline CDR1 reads LGHDT; CDR2 reads YNNKEL (reference sequence). V was shortened by 0 bases and J by 4 bases, with 15 bases between the two germline ends. The CDR3 consists of 16 residues. CDR3 in DNA: TGTGCCAGCAGCCAAGAGGGAGGGGGAGGGTTAGAGACCCAGTACTTC. It is translated as CASSQEGGGGLETQYF.

V gene TRBV29-1 combines with J gene TRBJ2-7, with no clear D. From germline, CDR1 is SQVTM and CDR2 ANQGSEA. V shed 4 bases and J shed 0 bases, with 7 bases lying between them. The CDR3 spans 12 residues. In DNA, the CDR3 is TGCAGCGTTGTGGCGGCCTCCTACGAGCAGTACTTC. Its protein product is CSVVAASYEQYF.

The chain joins TRBV4-1 to TRBJ1-4; 9 bases agree with TRBD1. CDR3 length equals 17 residues. J was trimmed by 5 bases and V by 2 bases; bases with no gene match: 9. CDR1 and CDR2 from the germline V gene are MGHRA and YSYEKL. CDR3 residues: CASSQTAGGTGNEKLFF. CDR3 nucleotide sequence: TGCGCCAGCAGCCAAACAGCCGGCGGGACAGGGAATGAAAAACTGTTTTTT.

The chain joins TRBV30 to TRBJ1-3; D unclear. CDR3 length: 14 amino acids. Trimming cost V 0 bases and J 5 bases, with 11 bases left between them. Germline lookup yields CDR1 GTSNPN and CDR2 SVGIG (reference sequence). The CDR3 sequence: CAWSVRGIRNTIYF. The CDR3 bases are TGTGCCTGGAGTGTAAGAGGGATCAGAAACACCATATATTTT.

The chain joins TRBV5-1 to TRBJ1-6; 10 bases align to TRBD1. Trimming removed 2 bases from V and 6 bases from J; junction bases left unmatched: 11. Germline CDR1 SGHRS, CDR2 YFSETQ. The CDR3 contains 18 residues. The CDR3 coding sequence is TGCGCCAGCAGCTTTACCCCGTCGACAGGGGGCCTTAATTCACCCCTCCACTTT. Translation gives CASSFTPSTGGLNSPLHF.

The chain is built from TRBV11-2 and TRBJ2-2; 12 nucleotides match TRBD2. V was pared by 1 base and J by 0 bases, with 6 bases of the junction left unmatched. The germline V gene has CDR1 SGHAT and CDR2 FQNNGV. The CDR3 length is 19 residues. The CDR3 loop is CASSLGRLAGVANTGELFF. CDR3 in DNA: TGTGCCAGCAGCTTAGGTAGACTAGCGGGGGTGGCGAACACCGGGGAGCTGTTTTTT.

The genes are TRBV19 and TRBJ2-1, with 12 bases matching TRBD2. The CDR3 runs 15 residues. J lost 3 bases, V lost 10 bases, and 7 bases had no gene match. Germline V gene lookup returns CDR1 LNHDA and CDR2 SQIVND (reference sequence). CDR3 region: CATRTSGVHYNEQFF. CDR3 nucleotides: TGTGCCACTCGGACTAGCGGGGTACACTACAATGAGCAGTTCTTC. Full variable domain (remainder filled in from reference TRBV19 and TRBJ2-1): DGGITQSPKYLFRKEGQNVTLSCEQNLNHDAMYWYRQDPGQGLRLIYYSQIVNDFQKGDIAEGYSVSREKKESFPLTVTSAQKNPTAFYLCATRTSGVHYNEQFFGPGTRLTVL.

This sequence joins TRBV28 and TRBJ1-2, with 9 nucleotides matching TRBD1. The CDR3 has 14 residues. The junction had 7 bases not matched to a gene; V was cut back by 7 bases and J by 4 bases. Germline V CDR1 and CDR2: MDHEN, SYDVKM. The CDR3 here is CASKSRDRVYGYTF. Here the CDR3 DNA reads TGTGCCAGCAAATCACGGGACAGGGTCTATGGCTACACCTTC.

The CDR3 DNA reads as TGTGCCAGCAGAACGGGACTCGGGAGTGAAGCTTTCTTT. Amino acids: CASRTGLGSEAFF. The rearrangement links TRBV28 to TRBJ1-1; D is perhaps TRBD1 (5 bases). Germline V gene data show CDR1 as MDHEN and CDR2 as SYDVKM. The CDR3 has 13 residues. V was pared by 6 bases and J by 7 bases, with 15 bases between. Full variable domain (remainder filled in from reference TRBV28 and TRBJ1-1): DVKVTQSSRYLVKRTGEKVFLECVQDMDHENMFWYRQDPGLGLRLIYFSYDVKMKEKGDIPEGYSVSREKKERFSLILESASTNQTSMYLCASRTGLGSEAFFGQGTRLTVV.

This sequence joins TRBV4-2 and TRBJ1-1; 9 bases map to TRBD1. The CDR3 totals 17 residues. Germline V CDR1 and CDR2: LGHNA, YNFKEQ. Trimming took 2 bases from V and 4 from J; bases not matched to a gene: 11. CDR3 region: CASSQLYAGQGLTEAFF. In DNA form, the CDR3 reads TGTGCCAGCAGCCAACTTTACGCGGGACAGGGACTCACTGAAGCTTTCTTT.

The chain combines TRBV18 with TRBJ1-1; tentatively, D is TRBD1 (6 bases). The CDR3 is 20 residues long. Germline V CDR1 and CDR2: KGHSH, LQKENI. V lost 1 base to trimming and J lost 0 bases, with 24 bases between them. The CDR3 DNA is TGTGCCAGCTCACCACAACAGGGTCGCTTGACCCGACCGATGAACACTGAAGCTTTCTTT. This gives the protein CASSPQQGRLTRPMNTEAFF.

This clone has just one count. V gene TRBV6-4 combines with J gene TRBJ1-6; 8 nucleotides line up with TRBD1. The CDR3 is made up of 15 amino acids. Germline lookup yields CDR1 MRHNA and CDR2 SNTAGT. The junction had 8 bases not matched to a gene; V was cut back by 7 bases and J by 6 bases. The CDR3 spells CASNDRGGLNSPLHF. For the CDR3, the DNA is TGTGCCAGCAACGACAGGGGTGGCCTTAATTCACCCCTCCACTTT.

The chain uses TRBV3-1 (or the pseudogene TRBV3-2) and TRBJ1-5, with TRBD1 as a possible D gene (5 bases). The germline V gene has CDR1 LGHDT and CDR2 YNNKEL (reference sequence). V lost 7 bases and J 0 bases, leaving 13 bases between the germline ends. The CDR3 is 15 amino acids. This chain's CDR3 is CASKVTANSNQPQHF. In DNA form, the CDR3 reads TGTGCCAGCAAGGTGACAGCAAATAGCAATCAGCCCCAGCATTTT.

This chain links TRBV11-3 with TRBJ2-5, with 11 bases identical to TRBD2. Germline V CDR1 and CDR2: SGHNT, YENEEA. This CDR3 region has 15 residues. V lost 1 base, J lost 4 bases, and 2 bases stayed unmatched. The CDR3 is CASSLVAGGRETQYF. CDR3 nucleotide sequence: TGTGCCAGCAGCTTAGTAGCGGGGGGGCGAGAGACCCAGTACTTC.

V and J are TRBV5-1 and TRBJ1-4; 7 bases align to TRBD1. The J segment lost 8 bases and the V segment lost 5 bases, leaving 9 bases of the junction unmatched. CDR1 is SGHRS and CDR2 is YFSETQ in the germline V gene. The CDR3 is 14 residues long. CDR3 loop: CASSRDSASEKLFF. CDR3 nucleotides: TGCGCCAGCAGTCGGGACAGCGCTAGCGAAAAACTGTTTTTT.

The gene calls are TRBV7-9 and TRBJ1-1, with 9 nucleotides matching TRBD1. Trimming took 0 bases from V and 2 from J; bases not matched to a gene: 1. The germline V gene encodes CDR1 SEHNR and CDR2 FQNEAQ (reference sequence). CDR3 length: 15 amino acids. CDR3 in DNA: TGTGCCAGCAGCTTAGCGGGACAGGGCAACACTGAAGCTTTCTTT. Translating it yields CASSLAGQGNTEAFF.

For this clone: At the DNA level, this CDR3 is encoded by other sequences in the same sample as well. The rearrangement joins TRBV9 to TRBJ1-1, with 8 bases fitting TRBD1. The CDR3 runs to 13 residues. Germline V gene sequence: CDR1 SGDLS, CDR2 YYNGEE. The V and J ends lost 3 bases and 5 bases, in that order; junction bases with no gene match: 3. The CDR3: CASSADRATEAFF. Here the CDR3 DNA reads TGTGCCAGCAGCGCGGACAGGGCGACTGAAGCTTTCTTT.

The J gene is TRBJ1-2, the V gene TRBV4-1; 9 bases fit TRBD1. This CDR3 region has 15 residues. The J segment lost 2 bases and the V segment lost 1 base, leaving 2 bases of the junction unmatched. Germline V gene data show CDR1 as MGHRA and CDR2 as YSYEKL. The CDR3 DNA reads TGCGCCAGCAGCCAAGGGGGGACAGGGAACTATGGCTACACCTTC. Its protein is CASSQGGTGNYGYTF.

V gene TRBV18 combines with J gene TRBJ2-3, with TRBD1 as a possible D gene (5 bases). The V end was cut by 6 bases, the J end by 5 bases, with 21 bases between. Per germline, CDR1 KGHSH and CDR2 LQKENI. The length of the CDR3 is 16 residues. CDR3 in amino acids: CASSLRVMSKVDTQYF. As DNA, the CDR3 is TGTGCCAGCTCGCTCAGGGTCATGAGTAAGGTAGATACGCAGTATTTT.